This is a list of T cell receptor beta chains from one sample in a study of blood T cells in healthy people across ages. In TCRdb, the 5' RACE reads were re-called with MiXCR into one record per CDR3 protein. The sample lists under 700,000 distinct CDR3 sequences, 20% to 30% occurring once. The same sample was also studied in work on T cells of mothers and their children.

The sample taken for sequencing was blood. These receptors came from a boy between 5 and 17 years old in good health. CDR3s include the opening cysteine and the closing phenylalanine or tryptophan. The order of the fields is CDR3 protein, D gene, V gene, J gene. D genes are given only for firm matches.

CDR3 protein: CASRLGRDGYTF
D gene: .
V gene: TRBV28
J gene: TRBJ1-2

CDR3 protein: CASSIEQSTDTQYF
D gene: .
V gene: TRBV6-5
J gene: TRBJ2-3

CDR3 protein: CASSAGTEGSEQFF
D gene: TRBD1
V gene: TRBV7-6
J gene: TRBJ2-1

CDR3 protein: CSARGGRQETQYF
D gene: .
V gene: TRBV20-1
J gene: TRBJ2-5

CDR3 protein: CAWSLGHTLYGYTF
D gene: .
V gene: TRBV30
J gene: TRBJ1-2

CDR3 protein: CASSSPGRSPSYEQYF
D gene: .
V gene: TRBV7-2
J gene: TRBJ2-7

CDR3 protein: CASSLNQMNTEAFF
D gene: .
V gene: TRBV12-3/TRBV12-4
J gene: TRBJ1-1

CDR3 protein: CASSVEGVSYEQYF
D gene: .
V gene: TRBV9
J gene: TRBJ2-7

CDR3 protein: CASNTHGQGAYEQYF
D gene: TRBD1
V gene: TRBV12-3/TRBV12-4
J gene: TRBJ2-7

CDR3 protein: CASSAGSGLNEKLFF
D gene: .
V gene: TRBV9
J gene: TRBJ1-4

CDR3 protein: CASRKPGLAKNEQFF
D gene: TRBD2
V gene: TRBV7-2
J gene: TRBJ2-1

CDR3 protein: CASSLGTVSQETQYF
D gene: .
V gene: TRBV7-9
J gene: TRBJ2-5

CDR3 protein: CASSLNGRVAGANVLTF
D gene: .
V gene: TRBV7-2
J gene: TRBJ2-6

CDR3 protein: CASSFVSPDTQYF
D gene: .
V gene: TRBV28
J gene: TRBJ2-3

CDR3 protein: CASSLQGQQETQYF
D gene: TRBD1
V gene: TRBV27
J gene: TRBJ2-5

CDR3 protein: CASSLERDLLSRYEQYF
D gene: .
V gene: TRBV7-2
J gene: TRBJ2-7

CDR3 protein: CASSGRRGSNYEQYF
D gene: .
V gene: TRBV9
J gene: TRBJ2-7

CDR3 protein: CASRRGLAEHTDTQYF
D gene: TRBD2
V gene: TRBV4-3
J gene: TRBJ2-3

CDR3 protein: CASSQDFEQYF
D gene: .
V gene: TRBV3-1
J gene: .

CDR3 protein: CASSSPAGGQETQYF
D gene: TRBD2
V gene: TRBV12-3/TRBV12-4
J gene: .

CDR3 protein: CASSYWAGHRTYEQYF
D gene: .
V gene: TRBV6-5
J gene: TRBJ2-7

CDR3 protein: CASSRAPRGAGTGELFF
D gene: .
V gene: TRBV7-6
J gene: TRBJ2-2

CDR3 protein: CASSFLPGAETQYF
D gene: .
V gene: TRBV5-1
J gene: TRBJ2-5

CDR3 protein: CASSALPGQGNEQYF
D gene: TRBD1
V gene: TRBV5-1
J gene: TRBJ2-7

CDR3 protein: CASSTLPGQGTDTQYF
D gene: TRBD1
V gene: TRBV19
J gene: TRBJ2-3

CDR3 protein: CSVLGVAEQTYEQYF
D gene: .
V gene: TRBV29-1
J gene: .

CDR3 protein: CASSQVSREGQETQYF
D gene: .
V gene: TRBV4-2
J gene: TRBJ2-5

CDR3 protein: CSALWGGRHTEAFF
D gene: .
V gene: TRBV20-1
J gene: TRBJ1-1

CDR3 protein: CASTYNNEQFF
D gene: .
V gene: TRBV3-1
J gene: TRBJ2-1

CDR3 protein: CSARARDNQETQYF
D gene: .
V gene: TRBV20-1
J gene: TRBJ2-5

CDR3 protein: CASSFTPTGDGYTF
D gene: .
V gene: TRBV7-2
J gene: TRBJ1-2